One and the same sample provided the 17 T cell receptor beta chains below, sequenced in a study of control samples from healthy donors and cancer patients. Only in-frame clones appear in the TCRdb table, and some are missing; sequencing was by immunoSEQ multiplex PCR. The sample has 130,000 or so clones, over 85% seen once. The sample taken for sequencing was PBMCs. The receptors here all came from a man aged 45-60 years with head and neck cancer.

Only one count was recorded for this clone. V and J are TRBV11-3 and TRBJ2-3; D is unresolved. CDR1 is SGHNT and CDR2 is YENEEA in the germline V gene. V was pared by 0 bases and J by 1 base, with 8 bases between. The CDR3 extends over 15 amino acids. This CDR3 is CASSLDRQRTDTQYF. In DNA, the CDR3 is TGTGCCAGCAGCTTAGATAGGCAGCGCACAGATACGCAGTATTTT.

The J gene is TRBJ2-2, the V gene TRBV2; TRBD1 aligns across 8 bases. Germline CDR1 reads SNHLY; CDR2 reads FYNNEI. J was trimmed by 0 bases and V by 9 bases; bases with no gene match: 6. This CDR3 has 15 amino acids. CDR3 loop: CASNPQGANTGELFF. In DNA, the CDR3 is TGTGCCAGTAACCCACAGGGGGCGAACACCGGGGAGCTGTTTTTT.

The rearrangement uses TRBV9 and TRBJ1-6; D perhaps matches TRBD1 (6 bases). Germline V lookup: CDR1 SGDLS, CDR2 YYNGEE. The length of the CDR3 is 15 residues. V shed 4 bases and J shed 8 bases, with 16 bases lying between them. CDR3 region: CASSLNGQLYSPLHF. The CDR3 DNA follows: TGTGCCAGCAGCCTTAACGGACAGTTATATTCACCCCTCCACTTT.

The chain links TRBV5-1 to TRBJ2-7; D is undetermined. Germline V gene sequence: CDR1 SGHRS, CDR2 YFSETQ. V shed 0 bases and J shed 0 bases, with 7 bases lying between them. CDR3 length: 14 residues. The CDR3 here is CASSLESVSYEQYF. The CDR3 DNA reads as TGCGCCAGCAGCTTGGAATCGGTCTCCTACGAGCAGTACTTC.

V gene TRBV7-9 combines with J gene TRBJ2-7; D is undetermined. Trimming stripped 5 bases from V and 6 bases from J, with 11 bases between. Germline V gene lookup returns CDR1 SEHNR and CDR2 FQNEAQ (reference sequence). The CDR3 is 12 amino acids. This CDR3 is CASSDISGEQYF. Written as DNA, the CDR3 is TGTGCCAGCAGCGACATTTCAGGCGAGCAGTACTTC.

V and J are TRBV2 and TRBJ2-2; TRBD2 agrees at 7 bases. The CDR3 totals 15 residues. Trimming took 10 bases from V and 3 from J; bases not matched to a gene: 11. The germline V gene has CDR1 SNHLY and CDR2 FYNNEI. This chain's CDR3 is CATREFSGDTGELFF. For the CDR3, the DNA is TGTGCCACCCGTGAGTTCAGCGGGGACACCGGGGAGCTGTTTTTT.

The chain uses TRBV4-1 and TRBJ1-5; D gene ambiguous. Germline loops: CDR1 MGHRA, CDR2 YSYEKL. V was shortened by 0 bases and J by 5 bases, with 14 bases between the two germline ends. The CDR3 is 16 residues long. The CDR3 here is CASSQEGKTPHQPQHF. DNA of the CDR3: TGCGCCAGCAGCCAAGAGGGTAAGACCCCCCATCAGCCCCAGCATTTT.

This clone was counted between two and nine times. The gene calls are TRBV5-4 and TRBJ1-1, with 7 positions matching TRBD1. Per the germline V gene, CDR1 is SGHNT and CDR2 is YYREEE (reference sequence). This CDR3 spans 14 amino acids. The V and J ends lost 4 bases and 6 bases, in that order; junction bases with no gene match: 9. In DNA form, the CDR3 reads TGTGCCAGCAGCCAAGGACAGGAGTACGCTGAAGCTTTCTTT. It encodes CASSQGQEYAEAFF.

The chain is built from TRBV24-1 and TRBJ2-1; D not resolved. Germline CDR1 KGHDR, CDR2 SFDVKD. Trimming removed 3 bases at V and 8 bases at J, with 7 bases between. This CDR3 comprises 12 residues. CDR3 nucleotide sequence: TGTGCCACCAGTGATACTTGGGATGAGCAGTTCTTC. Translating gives CATSDTWDEQFF.

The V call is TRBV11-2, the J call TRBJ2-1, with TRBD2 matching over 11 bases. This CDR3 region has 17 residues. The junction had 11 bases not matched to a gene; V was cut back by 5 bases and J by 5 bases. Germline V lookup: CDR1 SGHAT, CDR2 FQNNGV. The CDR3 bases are TGTGCCAGCAGCCCGGCCCAACTAGCGGGAGAGAACAATGAGCAGTTCTTC. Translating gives CASSPAQLAGENNEQFF.

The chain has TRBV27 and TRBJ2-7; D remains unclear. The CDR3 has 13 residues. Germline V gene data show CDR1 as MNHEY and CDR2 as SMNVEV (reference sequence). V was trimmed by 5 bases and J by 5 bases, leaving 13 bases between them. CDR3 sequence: CASSPSAQNEQYF. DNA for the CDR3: TGTGCCAGCAGTCCCTCCGCCCAAAACGAGCAGTACTTC.

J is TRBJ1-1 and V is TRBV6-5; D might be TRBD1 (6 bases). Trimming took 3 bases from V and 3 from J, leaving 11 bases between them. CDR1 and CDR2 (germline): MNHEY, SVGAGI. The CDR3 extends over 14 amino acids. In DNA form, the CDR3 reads TGTGCCAGCAGTTATCAACAGGGTGACACTGAAGCTTTCTTT. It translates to CASSYQQGDTEAFF.

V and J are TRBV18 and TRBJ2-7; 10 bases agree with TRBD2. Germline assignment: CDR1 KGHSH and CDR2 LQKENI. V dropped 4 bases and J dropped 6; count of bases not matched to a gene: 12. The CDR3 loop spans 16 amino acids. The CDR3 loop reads CASSHPYLAGAVEQYF. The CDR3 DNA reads TGTGCCAGCTCACACCCTTATCTAGCGGGAGCAGTCGAGCAGTACTTC.

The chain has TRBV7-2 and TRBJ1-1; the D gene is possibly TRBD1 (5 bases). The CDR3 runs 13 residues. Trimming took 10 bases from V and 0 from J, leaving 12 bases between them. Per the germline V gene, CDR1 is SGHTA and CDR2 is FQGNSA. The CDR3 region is CATQGVLNTEAFF. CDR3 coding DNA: TGTGCCACCCAAGGGGTTTTGAACACTGAAGCTTTCTTT.

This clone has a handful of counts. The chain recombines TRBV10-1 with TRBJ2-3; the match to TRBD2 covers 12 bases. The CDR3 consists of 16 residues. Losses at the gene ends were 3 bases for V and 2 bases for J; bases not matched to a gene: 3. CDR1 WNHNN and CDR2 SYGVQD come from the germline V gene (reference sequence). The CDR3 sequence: CASSEGLAGITDTQYF. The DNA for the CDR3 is TGCGCCAGCAGTGAAGGACTAGCGGGAATCACAGATACGCAGTATTTT.

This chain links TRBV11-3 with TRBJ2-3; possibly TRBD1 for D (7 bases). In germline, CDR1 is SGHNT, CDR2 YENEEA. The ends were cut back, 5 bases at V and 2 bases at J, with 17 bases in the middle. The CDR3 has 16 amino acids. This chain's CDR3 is CASSPRQGGPTDTQYF. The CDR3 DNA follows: TGTGCCAGCAGCCCGCGACAGGGAGGCCCCACAGATACGCAGTATTTT.

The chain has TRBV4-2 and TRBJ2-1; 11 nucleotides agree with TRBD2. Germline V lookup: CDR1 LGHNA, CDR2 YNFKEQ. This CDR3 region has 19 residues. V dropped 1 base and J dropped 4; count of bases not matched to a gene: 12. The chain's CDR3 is CASSQAPVASGRSYNEQFF. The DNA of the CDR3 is TGTGCCAGCAGCCAAGCCCCAGTTGCTAGCGGGAGGTCGTACAATGAGCAGTTCTTC.